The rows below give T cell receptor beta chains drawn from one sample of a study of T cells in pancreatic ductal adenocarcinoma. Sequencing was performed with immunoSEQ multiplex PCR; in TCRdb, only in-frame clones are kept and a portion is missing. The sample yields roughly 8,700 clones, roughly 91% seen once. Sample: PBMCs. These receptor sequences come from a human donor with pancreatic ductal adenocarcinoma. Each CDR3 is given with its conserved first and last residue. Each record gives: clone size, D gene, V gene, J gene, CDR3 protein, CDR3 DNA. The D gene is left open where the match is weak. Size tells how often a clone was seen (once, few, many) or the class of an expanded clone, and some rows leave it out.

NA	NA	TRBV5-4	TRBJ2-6	CASSSARNRGSGANVLTF	TGTGCCAGCAGCTCAGCCAGGAATCGGGGCTCTGGGGCCAACGTCCTGACTTTC
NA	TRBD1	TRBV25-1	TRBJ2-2	CASSHRDRGRTGELFF	TGTGCCAGCAGTCACCGGGACAGGGGTCGAACCGGGGAGCTGTTTTTT
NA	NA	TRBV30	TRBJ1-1	CAWSVQENTEAFF	TGTGCCTGGAGTGTACAGGAGAACACTGAAGCTTTCTTT
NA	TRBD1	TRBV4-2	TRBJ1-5	CASSQTGGNQPQHF	TGTGCCAGCAGCCAAACAGGGGGCAATCAGCCCCAGCATTTT
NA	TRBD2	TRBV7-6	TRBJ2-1	CASSQLILAGAYNEQFF	TGTGCCAGCAGCCAGCTTATCCTAGCGGGGGCCTACAATGAGCAGTTCTTC
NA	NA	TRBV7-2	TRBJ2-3	CASSLWADTDTQYF	TGTGCCAGCAGCTTATGGGCCGACACAGATACGCAGTATTTT
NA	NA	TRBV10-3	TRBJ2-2	CAITRGNTGELFF	TGTGCCATCACCAGGGGGAACACCGGGGAGCTGTTTTTT
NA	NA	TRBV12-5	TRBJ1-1	CASAKDRHTEAFF	TGTGCTAGTGCCAAAGACAGACACACTGAAGCTTTCTTT
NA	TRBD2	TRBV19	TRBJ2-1	CASSMGLAGEQFF	TGTGCCAGTAGTATGGGACTAGCGGGGGAGCAGTTCTTC
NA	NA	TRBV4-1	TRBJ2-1	CASSQVSGDSYNEQFF	TGCGCCAGCAGCCAAGTCTCGGGGGACTCCTACAATGAGCAGTTCTTC
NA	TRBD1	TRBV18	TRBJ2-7	CASSPPTGTESNEQYF	TGTGCCAGCTCACCCCCGACCGGGACAGAAAGTAACGAGCAGTACTTC
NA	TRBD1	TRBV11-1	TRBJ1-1	CASSFGDRNTEAFF	TGTGCCAGCAGCTTCGGGGACAGGAACACTGAAGCTTTCTTT
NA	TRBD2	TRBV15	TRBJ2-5	CATNLGTSGGAKTQYF	TGTGCCACCAACCTCGGGACTAGCGGGGGGGCTAAGACCCAGTACTTC
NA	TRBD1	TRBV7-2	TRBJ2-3	CASSRGTGGYTQYF	TGTGCCAGCAGCCGAGGGACAGGGGGTTATACGCAGTATTTT
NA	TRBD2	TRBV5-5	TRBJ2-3	CASSRPPSGTDTQYF	TGTGCCAGCAGCCGCCCCCCTAGCGGGACAGATACGCAGTATTTT
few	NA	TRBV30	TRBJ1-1	CACGVRSGLTEAFF	TGTGCCTGTGGAGTGAGGTCGGGTTTGACTGAAGCTTTCTTT
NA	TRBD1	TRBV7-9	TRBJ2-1	CASSLTTGTGGYNEQFF	TGTGCCAGCAGCTTGACGACTGGGACAGGGGGTTACAATGAGCAGTTCTTC
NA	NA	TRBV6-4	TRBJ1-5	CASRAVHQPQHF	TGTGCCAGCAGGGCGGTCCATCAGCCCCAGCATTTT
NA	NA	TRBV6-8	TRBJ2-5	CASSGETQYF	TGTGCCAGTTCGGGTGAGACCCAGTACTTC
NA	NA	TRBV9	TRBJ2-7	CASSVNPAGAYEQYF	TGTGCCAGCAGCGTAAACCCTGCCGGGGCCTACGAGCAGTACTTC
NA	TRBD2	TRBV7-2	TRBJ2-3	CASSLAPVASGGPDTQYF	TGTGCCAGCAGCTTAGCCCCCGTAGCTAGCGGGGGGCCAGATACGCAGTATTTT
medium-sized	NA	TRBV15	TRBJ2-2	CATSRVTGLLLSNTGELFF	TGTGCCACCAGCAGAGTGACGGGACTTCTCCTTTCGAACACCGGGGAGCTGTTTTTT
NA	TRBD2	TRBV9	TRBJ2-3	CASSPRSGREADTQYF	TGTGCCAGCAGCCCCCGTAGCGGGAGGGAGGCAGATACGCAGTATTTT
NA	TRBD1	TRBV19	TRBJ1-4	CASAVGTGYEKLFF	TGTGCCAGTGCAGTCGGGACAGGCTATGAAAAACTGTTTTTT
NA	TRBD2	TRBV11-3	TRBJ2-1	CASSVLAGGTQFF	TGTGCCAGCAGCGTACTAGCGGGGGGGACGCAGTTCTTC
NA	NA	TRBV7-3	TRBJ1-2	CASSLKFRQENYGYTF	TGTGCCAGCAGCTTAAAGTTCAGACAGGAGAACTATGGCTACACCTTC
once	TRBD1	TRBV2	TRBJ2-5	CASSRDSPEETQYF	TGTGCCAGCAGCCGGGACAGCCCAGAGGAGACCCAGTACTTC
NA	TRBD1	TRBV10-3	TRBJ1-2	CAISDRAGTVGLGYTF	TGTGCCATCAGTGACCGGGCAGGGACAGTCGGTTTAGGCTACACCTTC
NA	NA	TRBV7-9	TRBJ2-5	CASSPPGEETQYF	TGTGCCAGCAGCCCCCCGGGGGAAGAGACCCAGTACTTC
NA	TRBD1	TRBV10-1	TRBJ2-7	CAGRWTGYEQYF	TGCGCCGGAAGGTGGACAGGGTACGAGCAGTACTTC
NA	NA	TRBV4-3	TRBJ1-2	CASSPSRTARGNDGYTF	TGCGCCAGCAGCCCCTCTAGGACAGCGAGGGGGAACGATGGCTACACCTTC
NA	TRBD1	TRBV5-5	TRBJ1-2	CASSLETGAPYGYTF	TGTGCCAGCAGCTTGGAGACAGGGGCACCCTATGGCTACACCTTC
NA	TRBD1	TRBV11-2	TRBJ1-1	CASSSNRGRTEAFF	TGTGCCAGCAGCTCCAACAGGGGGCGCACTGAAGCTTTCTTT
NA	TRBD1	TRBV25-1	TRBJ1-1	CASSAPEQGARTEAFF	TGTGCCAGCAGTGCGCCCGAACAGGGGGCGAGGACTGAAGCTTTCTTT
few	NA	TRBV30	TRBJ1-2	CAWSRQYGYTF	TGTGCCTGGAGCCGACAATATGGCTACACCTTC
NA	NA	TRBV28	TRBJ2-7	CASSLNRLREQYF	TGTGCCAGCAGTTTAAATCGGCTGAGGGAGCAGTACTTC
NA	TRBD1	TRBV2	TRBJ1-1	CASSAQQGMNTEAFF	TGTGCCAGCAGTGCCCAACAGGGGATGAACACTGAAGCTTTCTTT
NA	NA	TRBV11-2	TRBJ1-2	CASSSNYGYTF	TGTGCCAGCAGCTCAAACTATGGCTACACCTTC
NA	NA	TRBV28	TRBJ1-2	CASSAQGVYGYTF	TGTGCCAGCAGTGCTCAGGGTGTCTATGGCTACACCTTC
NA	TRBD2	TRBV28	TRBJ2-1	CASSLRMGATDTLAGVAYNEQFF	TGTGCCAGCAGCCTCCGGATGGGGGCGACAGACACCTTAGCGGGAGTAGCCTACAATGAGCAGTTCTTC